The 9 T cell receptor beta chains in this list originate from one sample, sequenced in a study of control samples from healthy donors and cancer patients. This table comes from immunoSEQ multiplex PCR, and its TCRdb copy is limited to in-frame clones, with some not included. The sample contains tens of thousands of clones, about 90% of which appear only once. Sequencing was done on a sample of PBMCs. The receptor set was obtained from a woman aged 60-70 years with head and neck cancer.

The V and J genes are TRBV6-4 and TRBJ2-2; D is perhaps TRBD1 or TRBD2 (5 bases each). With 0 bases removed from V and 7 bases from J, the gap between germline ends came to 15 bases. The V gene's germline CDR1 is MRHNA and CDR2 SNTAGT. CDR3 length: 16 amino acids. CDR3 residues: CASSDSVRGDVGELFF. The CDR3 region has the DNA TGTGCCAGCAGTGACTCGGTCCGGGGCGATGTCGGGGAGCTGTTTTTT.

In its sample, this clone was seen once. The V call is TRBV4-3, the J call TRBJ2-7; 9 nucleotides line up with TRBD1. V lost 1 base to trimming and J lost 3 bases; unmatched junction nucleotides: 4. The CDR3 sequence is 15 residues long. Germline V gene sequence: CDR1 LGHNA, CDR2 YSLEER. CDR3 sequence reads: CASSQGTGEHYEQYF. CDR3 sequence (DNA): TGCGCCAGCAGCCAAGGGACAGGGGAGCACTACGAGCAGTACTTC.

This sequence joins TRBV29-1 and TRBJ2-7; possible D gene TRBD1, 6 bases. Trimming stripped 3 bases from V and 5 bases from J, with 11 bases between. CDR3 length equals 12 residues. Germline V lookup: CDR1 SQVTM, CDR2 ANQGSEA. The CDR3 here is CSVDKGVDEQYF. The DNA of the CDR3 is TGCAGCGTTGATAAGGGGGTGGACGAGCAGTACTTC.

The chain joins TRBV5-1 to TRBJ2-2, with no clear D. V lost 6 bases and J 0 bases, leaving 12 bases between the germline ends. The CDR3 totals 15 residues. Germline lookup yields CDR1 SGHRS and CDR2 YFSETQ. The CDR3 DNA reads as TGCGCCAGCACCTCCGAGCCTACGAACACCGGGGAGCTGTTTTTT. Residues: CASTSEPTNTGELFF.

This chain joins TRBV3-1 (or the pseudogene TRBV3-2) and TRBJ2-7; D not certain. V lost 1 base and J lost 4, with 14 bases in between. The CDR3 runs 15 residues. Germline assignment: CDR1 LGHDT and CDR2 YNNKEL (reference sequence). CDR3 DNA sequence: TGTGCCAGCAGCCAAGGTGTTAGAATGGGATACGAGCAGTACTTC. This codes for CASSQGVRMGYEQYF.

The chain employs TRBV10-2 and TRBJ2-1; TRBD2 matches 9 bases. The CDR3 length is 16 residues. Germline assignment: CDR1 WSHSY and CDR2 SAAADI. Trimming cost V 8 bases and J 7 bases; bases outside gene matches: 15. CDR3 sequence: CASARSAGGQMNEQFF. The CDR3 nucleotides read TGCGCCAGCGCCAGAAGCGCGGGAGGGCAGATGAATGAGCAGTTCTTC.

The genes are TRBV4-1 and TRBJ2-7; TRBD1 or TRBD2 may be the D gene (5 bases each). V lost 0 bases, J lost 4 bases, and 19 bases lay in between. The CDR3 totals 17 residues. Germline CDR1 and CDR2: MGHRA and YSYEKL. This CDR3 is CASSQEVYSGSLYEQYF. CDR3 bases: TGCGCCAGCAGCCAAGAAGTATACTCAGGGAGTTTATACGAGCAGTACTTC.

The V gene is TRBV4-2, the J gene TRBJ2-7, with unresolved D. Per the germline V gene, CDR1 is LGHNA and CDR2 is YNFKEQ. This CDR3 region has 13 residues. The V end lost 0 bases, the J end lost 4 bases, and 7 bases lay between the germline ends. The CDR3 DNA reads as TGTGCCAGCAGCCAAGATGGGGATTACGAGCAGTACTTC. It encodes CASSQDGDYEQYF.

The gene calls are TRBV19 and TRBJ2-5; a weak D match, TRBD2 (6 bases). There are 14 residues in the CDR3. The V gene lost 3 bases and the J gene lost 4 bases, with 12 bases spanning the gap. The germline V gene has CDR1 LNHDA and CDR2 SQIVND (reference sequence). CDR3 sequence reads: CASSMPGDGETQYF. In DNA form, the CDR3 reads TGTGCCAGTAGTATGCCGGGGGATGGAGAGACCCAGTACTTC.